The 22 T cell receptor beta chains below were found in one sample sequenced in a study of CD8 T cells in ankylosing spondylitis. Overall study findings and caveats: Under 10 highly homologous variants formed a TCR beta motif that appeared characteristic of ankylosing spondylitis blood.

Their recognized antigens are unknown. TCRdb redid the calling of the 5' RACE reads with MiXCR, one entry per CDR3 protein. The data show 750,000 to 850,000 distinct CDR3 sequences, roughly 12% seen once. Source material: blood, either unsorted or a sorted T cell fraction (not recorded which). Receptors were obtained from a male donor with ankylosing spondylitis.

V gene TRBV6-5 combines with J gene TRBJ2-1; D might be TRBD2 (5 bases). Trimming took 0 bases from V and 5 from J, leaving 8 bases between them. Germline-derived CDR1 and CDR2 are MNHEY and SVGAGI. This CDR3 contains 14 residues. The CDR3 DNA reads TGTGCCAGCAGTTACTCGAGGGTCAACAATGAGCAGTTCTTC. Translation gives CASSYSRVNNEQFF.

The chain recombines TRBV6-2 or TRBV6-3 with TRBJ2-7; D remains ambiguous. The CDR3 runs 13 residues. Germline-derived CDR1 and CDR2 are MNHEY and SVGEGT. V lost 6 bases and J lost 4, with 13 bases in between. CDR3 nucleotides: TGTGCCAGCAGACCCCGACAACCTTACGAGCAGTACTTC. Its translation is CASRPRQPYEQYF.

This clonotype was recorded at least ten times. This chain links TRBV5-1 with TRBJ2-7, with D perhaps matching TRBD2 (6 bases). Trimming stripped 2 bases from V and 3 bases from J, with 15 bases between. The CDR3 has 15 residues. Germline CDR1 is SGHRS and CDR2 is YFSETQ. CDR3 region: CASSFEAGRLYEQYF. The CDR3 DNA reads TGCGCCAGCAGCTTCGAAGCGGGTCGTCTCTACGAGCAGTACTTC. The whole variable domain, remainder taken from reference TRBV5-1 and TRBJ2-7, is KAGVTQTPRYLIKTRGQQVTLSCSPISGHRSVSWYQQTPGQGLQFLFEYFSETQRNKGNFPGRFSGRQFSNSRSEMNVSTLELGDSALYLCASSFEAGRLYEQYFGPGTRLTVT.

The table lists this clonotype with a few counts. The chain combines TRBV20-1 with TRBJ2-7, with D maybe TRBD2 (5 bases). This CDR3 has 12 amino acids. In germline, CDR1 is DFQATT, CDR2 SNEGSKA (reference sequence). Trimming removed 1 base at V and 9 bases at J, with 13 bases between. The CDR3 here is CSARGDGGVQYF. DNA of the CDR3: TGCAGTGCTAGAGGCGACGGAGGAGTGCAGTACTTC.

This clonotype was recorded many times. The chain links TRBV5-1 to TRBJ2-1; weak D call: TRBD1 (5 bases). The V and J ends lost 2 bases and 2 bases respectively, with 8 bases between them. The CDR3 is 14 amino acids. CDR1 SGHRS and CDR2 YFSETQ come from the germline V gene. This CDR3 is CASSLGVAYNEQFF. The CDR3 DNA reads as TGCGCCAGCAGCTTAGGGGTAGCCTACAATGAGCAGTTCTTC.

The table lists this clonotype with a few counts. The chain has TRBV7-2 and TRBJ1-5, with D perhaps matching TRBD1 (5 bases). Trimming took 0 bases from V and 5 from J, leaving 17 bases between them. Per germline, CDR1 SGHTA and CDR2 FQGNSA. The CDR3 is made up of 17 amino acids. The CDR3 reads CASSLAGLGGEDQPQHF. The CDR3 coding sequence is TGTGCCAGCAGCTTAGCAGGGTTGGGAGGGGAGGATCAGCCCCAGCATTTT.

This clonotype occurred a few times. V gene TRBV20-1 combines with J gene TRBJ1-1, with 9 bases aligning to TRBD1. Trimming removed 0 bases from V and 6 bases from J; junction bases left unmatched: 5. The CDR3 sequence is 14 residues long. The germline V gene has CDR1 DFQATT and CDR2 SNEGSKA (reference sequence). The CDR3 sequence: CSARDRGTGPEAFF. For the CDR3, the DNA is TGCAGTGCTAGAGATAGGGGGACAGGGCCTGAAGCTTTCTTT.

This clonotype was seen at least ten times. V is TRBV20-1 and J is TRBJ1-1; perhaps TRBD1 as D (6 bases). Between the trimmed V and J ends, which lost 6 bases and 1 base, there was a span of 12 bases. The CDR3 runs to 13 residues. Germline V lookup: CDR1 DFQATT, CDR2 SNEGSKA (reference sequence). CDR3 nucleotide sequence: TGCAGTGCCCGCCAGGACAGGAACACTGAAGCTTTCTTT. It codes for CSARQDRNTEAFF.

The genes are TRBV20-1 and TRBJ2-3, with 8 positions matching TRBD2. V trimming: 7 bases; J trimming: 3 bases; junction bases outside the gene matches: 9. The CDR3 loop spans 14 amino acids. The V gene's germline CDR1 is DFQATT and CDR2 SNEGSKA (reference sequence). The CDR3 DNA reads as TGCAGTGGGTCGAATAGCGGGACGACAGATACGCAGTATTTT. This translates into CSGSNSGTTDTQYF.

Many counts were recorded for this clonotype. The chain joins TRBV7-2 to TRBJ1-1, with D unresolved. CDR3 length: 13 residues. V shed 1 base and J shed 1 base, with 4 bases lying between them. Germline loops: CDR1 SGHTA, CDR2 FQGNSA. CDR3 protein: CASSLGRNTEAFF. Here the CDR3 DNA reads TGTGCCAGCAGCTTAGGACGGAACACTGAAGCTTTCTTT.

This clonotype was recorded at least ten times. The chain is built from TRBV24-1 and TRBJ2-1; TRBD1 is a possible D gene (6 bases). CDR3 length: 15 amino acids. Germline V CDR1 and CDR2: KGHDR, SFDVKD. Trimming removed 7 bases at V and 5 bases at J, with 17 bases between. Here the CDR3 reads CATRGAREQDNEQFF. The CDR3 region has the DNA TGTGCCACCAGGGGGGCTAGGGAACAGGACAATGAGCAGTTCTTC.

The chain is built from TRBV4-2 and TRBJ1-6; TRBD1 matches at 9 bases. The CDR3 totals 15 residues. Trimming took 1 base from V and 7 from J; bases not matched to a gene: 2. Germline loops: CDR1 LGHNA, CDR2 YNFKEQ. The DNA of the CDR3 is TGTGCCAGCAGCCAAGTCGGGACAGGGAATTCACCCCTCCACTTT. Translation gives CASSQVGTGNSPLHF.

The chain couples TRBV4-2 to TRBJ1-3; possibly TRBD1 for D (5 bases). The germline V gene encodes CDR1 LGHNA and CDR2 YNFKEQ. The CDR3 sequence is 13 residues long. The V end was cut by 10 bases, the J end by 3 bases, with 13 bases between. The CDR3 region is CAIGTLGGNTIYF. The CDR3 DNA reads as TGTGCCATCGGGACCTTAGGTGGAAACACCATATATTTT.

This clonotype was seen a handful of times. V usage is TRBV7-2 and J usage is TRBJ2-1; no clear D gene. The germline CDR1 and CDR2 sequences are SGHTA and FQGNSA. The CDR3 runs to 12 residues. Trimming left V 5 bases short and J 2 bases short, with 4 bases between. The DNA of the CDR3 is TGTGCCAGCAGCGGCCCCTACAATGAGCAGTTCTTC. Translation gives CASSGPYNEQFF. Looking up the rest from reference TRBV7-2 and TRBJ2-1 gives the full variable domain: GAGVSQSPSNKVTEKGKDVELRCDPISGHTALYWYRQSLGQGLEFLIYFQGNSAPDKSGLPSDRFSAERTGGSVSTLTIQRTQQEDSAVYLCASSGPYNEQFFGPGTRLTVL.

The V gene is TRBV29-1, the J gene TRBJ1-1; maybe TRBD1 (5 bases). Trimming removed 7 bases at V and 0 bases at J, with 12 bases between. The CDR3 totals 13 residues. Germline loops: CDR1 SQVTM, CDR2 ANQGSEA. CDR3 nucleotide sequence: TGCAGCGCAAAGGGGATCATGAACACTGAAGCTTTCTTT. It is translated as CSAKGIMNTEAFF.

This clonotype was recorded at least ten times. The V and J genes are TRBV20-1 and TRBJ1-5; D not resolved. Deletions cut 6 bases from V and 1 base from J, with 13 bases between. This CDR3 region has 14 residues. Germline CDR1 reads DFQATT; CDR2 reads SNEGSKA (reference sequence). Written as DNA, the CDR3 is TGCAGTGCCATGCCCCAGACAAGCAATCAGCCCCAGCATTTT. Translated, it gives CSAMPQTSNQPQHF.

This clonotype was detected a few times. This chain links TRBV7-2 with TRBJ1-6, with D uncertain. The germline gives CDR1 SGHTA, CDR2 FQGNSA. Trimming took 5 bases from V and 4 from J, leaving 12 bases between them. The CDR3 spans 15 residues. CDR3 sequence (DNA): TGTGCCAGCAGCCTAATAGGGTCGTATAATTCACCCCTCCACTTT. It yields the protein CASSLIGSYNSPLHF.

This clonotype was observed at least ten times. This rearrangement joins TRBV7-2 to TRBJ2-3, with TRBD1 identical over 8 bases. Germline V CDR1 and CDR2: SGHTA, FQGNSA. Trimming took 5 bases from V and 4 from J; bases not matched to a gene: 5. The CDR3 is 14 residues long. DNA for the CDR3: TGTGCCAGCAGCCGTACGACAGGGGCAGATACGCAGTATTTT. Translated: CASSRTTGADTQYF. Looking up the rest from reference TRBV7-2 and TRBJ2-3 gives the full variable domain: GAGVSQSPSNKVTEKGKDVELRCDPISGHTALYWYRQSLGQGLEFLIYFQGNSAPDKSGLPSDRFSAERTGGSVSTLTIQRTQQEDSAVYLCASSRTTGADTQYFGPGTRLTVL.

This clonotype was counted only a few times. This chain joins TRBV7-9 and TRBJ1-4, with D possibly TRBD1 on 5 matching bases. CDR1 and CDR2 (germline): SEHNR, FQNEAQ (reference sequence). This CDR3 has 12 amino acids. Deletions cut 5 bases from V and 13 bases from J, with 14 bases between. CDR3 region: CASSKPSQGLFF. The CDR3 nucleotides read TGTGCCAGCAGCAAACCGTCGCAGGGACTGTTTTTT. The full variable domain, in which reference TRBV7-9 and TRBJ1-4 provide the parts outside the CDR3, is DTGVSQNPRHKITKRGQNVTFRCDPISEHNRLYWYRQTLGQGPEFLTYFQNEAQLEKSRLLSDRFSAERPKGSFSTLEIQRTEQGDSAMYLCASSKPSQGLFFGSGTQLSVL.

A few counts support this clonotype. This chain joins TRBV7-2 and TRBJ1-1; no definite D call. The V gene's germline CDR1 is SGHTA and CDR2 FQGNSA. V lost 4 bases to trimming and J lost 1 base, with 10 bases between them. CDR3 size: 14 residues. CDR3 DNA sequence: TGTGCCAGCAGCTCATATCAGACGAACACTGAAGCTTTCTTT. Its translation: CASSSYQTNTEAFF.

A few counts support this clonotype. The chain combines TRBV20-1 with TRBJ2-3, with 10 nucleotides matching TRBD2. Germline CDR1 reads DFQATT; CDR2 reads SNEGSKA (reference sequence). CDR3 size: 15 residues. The V gene end was trimmed by 4 bases and the J gene end by 1 base; junction bases not matched to a gene: 5. The CDR3 coding sequence is TGCAGTGCTACTTTCGGGACTAGCGGCACAGATACGCAGTATTTT. Amino acids: CSATFGTSGTDTQYF.

This clonotype was seen only a few times. The V gene is TRBV12-5, the J gene TRBJ1-1; 8 bases match TRBD1. Germline lookup yields CDR1 LGHNT and CDR2 FRNRAP. Unmatched junction bases numbered 15, after V lost 7 bases and J lost 5 bases. The CDR3 is 16 residues long. For the CDR3, the DNA is TGTGCTAGTGCTACTCGGGCAGGGGGCCGTGGTACTGAAGCTTTCTTT. It is translated as CASATRAGGRGTEAFF.